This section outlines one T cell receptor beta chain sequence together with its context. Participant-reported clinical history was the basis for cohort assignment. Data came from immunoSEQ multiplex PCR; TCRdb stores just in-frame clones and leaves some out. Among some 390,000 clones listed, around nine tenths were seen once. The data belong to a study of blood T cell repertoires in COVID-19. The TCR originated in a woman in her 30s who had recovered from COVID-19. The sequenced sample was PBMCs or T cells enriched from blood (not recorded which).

The CDR3 coding sequence is TGTGCCAGTAGTATAAGAGGAGGGATCCCCGATTATAGCAATCAGCCCCAGCATTTT. Its translation: CASSIRGGIPDYSNQPQHF. The V and J genes are TRBV19 and TRBJ1-5, with unresolved D. Germline CDR1 reads LNHDA; CDR2 reads SQIVND (reference sequence). The CDR3 contains 19 residues. Trimming shortened V by 2 bases and J by 0 bases, and 20 bases separated the two germline ends.